These T cell receptor beta chains were read from a single sample in a study of siplizumab effects on memory and regulatory T cells. TCRdb keeps only in-frame clones here, not all; method: immunoSEQ multiplex PCR. The table lists around 97,000 clones, around 94% of them singletons. The sample consisted of non-Treg CD4+ T cells sorted from blood. Receptors originate from a human donor in good health. CDR3s include the opening cysteine and the closing phenylalanine or tryptophan. A D gene is named only where the DNA matches it firmly.

v_call: TRBV6-1; j_call: TRBJ1-4; d_call: .; cdr3_nt: TGTGCCAGCAAAAGAGATGAAAAACTGTTTTTT; cdr3_aa: CASKRDEKLFF
v_call: TRBV6-4; j_call: TRBJ2-4; d_call: TRBD1; cdr3_nt: TGTGCCATCCCTCCCCCCGGACAGGGGGTGGTAGCCAAAAACATTCAGTACTTC; cdr3_aa: CAIPPPGQGVVAKNIQYF
v_call: TRBV11-2; j_call: TRBJ2-7; d_call: TRBD2; cdr3_nt: TGTGCCAGCAGCCGAAGGGATGGCGGGAGAACCTCCTACGAGCAGTACTTC; cdr3_aa: CASSRRDGGRTSYEQYF
v_call: TRBV6-5; j_call: TRBJ1-2; d_call: .; cdr3_nt: TGTGCCAGCAGTTACCGCGCGACAGGAAACTATGGCTACACCTTC; cdr3_aa: CASSYRATGNYGYTF
v_call: TRBV29-1; j_call: TRBJ2-7; d_call: TRBD2; cdr3_nt: TGCAGCGCCAAACTAGCGGGGGGCTCCTACGAGCAGTACTTC; cdr3_aa: CSAKLAGGSYEQYF
v_call: TRBV7-3; j_call: TRBJ2-3; d_call: TRBD2; cdr3_nt: TGTGCCAGCAGCTTAAGACAAACGCCGGGACTAGCGGGAGTACCCCTCAGCACAGATACGCAGTATTTT; cdr3_aa: CASSLRQTPGLAGVPLSTDTQYF
v_call: TRBV14; j_call: TRBJ1-2; d_call: .; cdr3_nt: TGTGCCAGCAGCCCCACCAACCCCGGCTATGGCTACACCTTC; cdr3_aa: CASSPTNPGYGYTF
v_call: TRBV28; j_call: TRBJ1-5; d_call: .; cdr3_nt: TGTGCCAGCAGGGGGGGTTGGAATCAGCCCCAGCATTTT; cdr3_aa: CASRGGWNQPQHF
v_call: TRBV2; j_call: TRBJ1-5; d_call: .; cdr3_nt: TGTGCCAGCAGTGAAGCCGGGACCCTCTACAATCAGCCCCAGCATTTT; cdr3_aa: CASSEAGTLYNQPQHF
v_call: TRBV5-1; j_call: TRBJ2-3; d_call: TRBD2; cdr3_nt: TGCGCCAGCAGCTTGGTGGAGACTAGCGGGGGCACAGATACGCAGTATTTT; cdr3_aa: CASSLVETSGGTDTQYF